This T cell receptor (beta chain) was found in a study of blood T cell repertoires in COVID-19. Study-wide context: Samples came from the United States, Italy and Spain, spanning acute and convalescent COVID-19.

CDR3 length equals 12 residues. Germline V lookup: CDR1 SEHNR, CDR2 FQNEAQ (reference sequence). V gave up 6 bases and J gave up 4 bases, with 6 bases separating them. As processed by the authors: Estimated nucleated cell counts came from reference gene primer amplification. Generated by immunoSEQ multiplex PCR, the TCRdb table keeps only in-frame clones and is missing some. The D gene and trimming were derived from the DNA, and the V and J assignments and clone size from that table. Of more than 60,000 clones listed, 84% are singletons. This rearrangement joins TRBV7-9 to TRBJ2-2; D not resolved. The specimen sequenced was peripheral blood. The TCR was taken from a man aged 45-65 years with COVID-19, enrolled during active disease. The CDR3 here is CASSSSTGELFF. CDR3 bases: TGTGCCAGCAGTAGTTCCACCGGGGAGCTGTTTTTT.